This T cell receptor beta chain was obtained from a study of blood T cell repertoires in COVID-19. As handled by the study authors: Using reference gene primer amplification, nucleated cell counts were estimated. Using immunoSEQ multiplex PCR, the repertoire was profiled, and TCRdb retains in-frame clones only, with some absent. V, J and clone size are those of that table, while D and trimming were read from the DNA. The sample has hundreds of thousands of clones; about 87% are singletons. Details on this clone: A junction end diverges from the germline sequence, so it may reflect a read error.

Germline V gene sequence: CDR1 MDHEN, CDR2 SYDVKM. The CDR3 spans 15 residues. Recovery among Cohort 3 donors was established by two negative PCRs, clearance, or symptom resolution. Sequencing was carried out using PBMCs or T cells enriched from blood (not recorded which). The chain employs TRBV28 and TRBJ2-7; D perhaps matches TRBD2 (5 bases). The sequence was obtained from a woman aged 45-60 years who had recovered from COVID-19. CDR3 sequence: CASSFRRTTYSHRGF. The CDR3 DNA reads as TGTGCCAGCAGTTTCCGACGCACCACTTATTCCCATCGGGGCTTC. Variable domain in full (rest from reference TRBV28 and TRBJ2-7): DVKVTQSSRYLVKRTGEKVFLECVQDMDHENMFWYRQDPGLGLRLIYFSYDVKMKEKGDIPEGYSVSREKKERFSLILESASTNQTSMYLCASSFRRTTYSHRGFGPGTRLTVT.